The next 27 T cell receptor beta chains were all read from a single sample in a study of shared clonotypes between healthy human individuals. Profiling relied on immunoSEQ multiplex PCR, and the TCRdb table lists in-frame clones only, not all of them. This sample has approximately 1.1 million clones, with more than 75% found just once. Sequenced: memory CD4+ T cells from PBMCs. Subset of the sample: CD45RA-negative fraction. The receptors shown here come from a man between 18 and 29 years old in good health. Some clones in this sample may be carry-over from other donors' samples.

This rearrangement joins TRBV4-1 to TRBJ2-1; D not certain. Germline CDR1 is MGHRA and CDR2 is YSYEKL. The CDR3 loop spans 14 amino acids. Trimming took off 1 base at V and 2 bases at J, with 6 bases between the two ends. CDR3 amino acids: CASSQGGTYNEQFF. The CDR3 DNA reads as TGCGCCAGCAGCCAAGGGGGTACCTACAATGAGCAGTTCTTC.

The chain has TRBV14 and TRBJ2-5; 7 bases align to TRBD2. This CDR3 is 15 amino acids long. The germline V gene encodes CDR1 SGHDN and CDR2 FVKESK. Trimming cost V 6 bases and J 4 bases; bases outside gene matches: 11. CDR3 sequence: CASRTGGTAGETQYF. CDR3 DNA sequence: TGTGCCAGCAGAACCGGGGGGACCGCGGGAGAGACCCAGTACTTC.

The chain couples TRBV30 to TRBJ2-3, with D possibly TRBD2 on 6 matching bases. This CDR3 region has 13 residues. Looked up from germline, CDR1 is GTSNPN and CDR2 is SVGIG (reference sequence). CDR3 amino acids: CSTAGLFTDTQYF. The CDR3 bases are TGTTCTACTGCGGGACTCTTCACAGATACGCAGTATTTT. Drawing the rest from reference TRBV30 and TRBJ2-3, the complete variable domain is SQTIHQWPATLVQPVGSPLSLECTVEGTSNPNLYWYRQAAGRGLQLLFYSVGIGQISSEVPQNLSASRPQDRQFILSSKKLLLSDSGFYLCSTAGLFTDTQYFGPGTRLTVL.

This rearrangement joins TRBV7-2 to TRBJ2-7; D not certain. Germline CDR1 SGHTA, CDR2 FQGNSA. Trimming pared 7 bases from V and 0 bases from J, leaving 13 bases between. The CDR3 length is 14 residues. The CDR3 reads CASTNLGVSYEQYF. DNA of the CDR3: TGTGCCAGCACCAACTTAGGAGTCTCCTACGAGCAGTACTTC.

V is TRBV15 and J is TRBJ2-7, with a possible D match to TRBD1 (6 bases). The CDR3 totals 15 residues. Germline V lookup: CDR1 LNHNV, CDR2 YYDKDF (reference sequence). Between the trimmed V and J ends, which lost 2 bases and 4 bases, there was a span of 15 bases. The CDR3 bases are TGTGCCACCAGCAGATCACGACAGGCGGAATACGAGCAGTACTTC. Protein product: CATSRSRQAEYEQYF.

For this clone: Other DNA sequences in the same sample also yield this CDR3. This chain joins TRBV6-1 and TRBJ2-7, with D perhaps matching TRBD2 (6 bases). Germline CDR1 and CDR2: MNHNS and SASEGT. The CDR3 has 14 residues. V lost 1 base, J lost 4 bases, and 11 bases lay in between. CDR3 sequence reads: CASSEGASVYEQYF. CDR3 sequence (DNA): TGTGCCAGCAGTGAAGGAGCTAGCGTGTACGAGCAGTACTTC.

The V gene is TRBV7-7, the J gene TRBJ2-5; unclear D gene. Germline loops: CDR1 SSHAT, CDR2 FNYEAQ (reference sequence). This CDR3 spans 14 amino acids. V shed 5 bases and J shed 1 base, with 11 bases lying between them. The CDR3 DNA reads as TGTGCCAGCAGCCCCGGGCCCACCCAAGAGACCCAGTACTTC. Protein sequence: CASSPGPTQETQYF. The full variable domain, its missing parts supplied by reference TRBV7-7 and TRBJ2-5, is GAGVSQSPRYKVTKRGQDVTLRCDPISSHATLYWYQQALGQGPEFLTYFNYEAQPDKSGLPSDRFSAERPEGSISTLTIQRTEQRDSAMYRCASSPGPTQETQYFGPGTRLLVL.

CDR3 in amino acids: CATRQPGANVLTF. The DNA for the CDR3 is TGTGCCACCCGACAGCCCGGGGCCAACGTCCTGACTTTC. The V and J genes are TRBV6-5 and TRBJ2-6; maybe TRBD1 (5 bases). CDR3 length equals 13 residues. V was trimmed by 10 bases and J by 4 bases, leaving 11 bases between them. Germline loops: CDR1 MNHEY, CDR2 SVGAGI.

The genes are TRBV7-2 and TRBJ2-7; D possibly matches TRBD1 or TRBD2 (6 bases each). The CDR3 is made up of 14 amino acids. V shed 3 bases and J shed 3 bases, with 12 bases lying between them. Per the germline V gene, CDR1 is SGHTA and CDR2 is FQGNSA. The CDR3 coding sequence is TGTGCCAGCAGCTTTGACAGGCGGGACTACGAGCAGTACTTC. The encoded protein is CASSFDRRDYEQYF.

The CDR3 DNA reads TGTGCCAGTAGTATAGCTGGGGCAGGGGGATCAAACCAGCCCCAGCATTTT. Protein: CASSIAGAGGSNQPQHF. V is TRBV19 and J is TRBJ1-5; 7 nucleotides line up with TRBD1. The germline CDR1 and CDR2 sequences are LNHDA and SQIVND (reference sequence). The CDR3 covers 17 residues. V lost 1 base to trimming and J lost 7 bases; unmatched junction nucleotides: 13.

This clone turned up a few times. This chain connects TRBV21-1 to TRBJ1-4; the table's D call TRBD1 went unverified against the DNA. TRBV21-1 is tagged as a pseudogene. This CDR3 has 15 residues. The CDR3 sequence: CASSNWRQRSGKLFF. CDR3 sequence (DNA): TGTGCCAGCAGCAATTGGAGACAGCGCTCAGGAAAACTGTTTTTT.

This clone was found a few times. The genes are TRBV4-2 and TRBJ1-1; TRBD1 agrees at 8 bases. J was trimmed by 8 bases and V by 3 bases; bases with no gene match: 11. The CDR3 is made up of 15 amino acids. From germline, CDR1 is LGHNA and CDR2 YNFKEQ. CDR3 in amino acids: CASSHLTDRGREAFF. In DNA form, the CDR3 reads TGTGCCAGCAGCCATCTCACTGACAGGGGCAGAGAAGCTTTCTTT.

This clone has at least ten counts. The rearrangement joins TRBV18 to TRBJ2-2; perhaps TRBD1 as D (5 bases). There are 16 residues in the CDR3. Trimming took 6 bases from V and 0 from J, leaving 14 bases between them. Germline loops: CDR1 KGHSH, CDR2 LQKENI. The CDR3 DNA reads TGTGCCAGCTCCAGACCAGAGACAGCGAACACCGGGGAGCTGTTTTTT. This encodes CASSRPETANTGELFF.

The sample holds many counts of this clone. The V and J genes are TRBV11-2 and TRBJ2-5; D unclear. Germline CDR1 reads SGHAT; CDR2 reads FQNNGV. The V end was cut by 3 bases, the J end by 5 bases, with 10 bases between. The CDR3 length is 13 residues. CDR3 amino acids: CASSFLAQETQYF. In DNA form, the CDR3 reads TGTGCCAGCAGCTTCCTCGCACAGGAGACCCAGTACTTC. The entire variable domain, with the rest obtained from reference TRBV11-2 and TRBJ2-5, is as follows: EAGVAQSPRYKIIEKRQSVAFWCNPISGHATLYWYQQILGQGPKLLIQFQNNGVVDDSQLPKDRFSAERLKGVDSTLKIQPAKLEDSAVYLCASSFLAQETQYFGPGTRLLVL.

The V gene is TRBV5-6, the J gene TRBJ2-2; unclear D gene. The CDR3 is 13 residues long. CDR1 is SGHDT, CDR2 YYEEEE, per germline. The V end lost 0 bases, the J end lost 7 bases, and 7 bases lay between the germline ends. The CDR3 region has the DNA TGTGCCAGCAGCTTGGTGGGTTTCGGGGAGCTGTTTTTT. It encodes CASSLVGFGELFF.

The V call is TRBV11-3, the J call TRBJ2-2; D is ambiguous. There are 13 residues in the CDR3. The V and J ends lost 5 bases and 2 bases respectively, with 6 bases between them. The V gene's germline CDR1 is SGHNT and CDR2 YENEEA. Here the CDR3 reads CASSASNTGELFF. In DNA, the CDR3 is TGTGCCAGCAGCGCGAGCAACACCGGGGAGCTGTTTTTT.

This sequence joins TRBV9 and TRBJ2-2; the match to TRBD1 covers 9 bases. CDR1 is SGDLS, CDR2 YYNGEE, per germline. With 4 bases clipped from V and 3 bases from J, the junction kept 7 bases outside the gene matches. The CDR3 totals 16 residues. CDR3 sequence reads: CASSLGQGSYTGELFF. The CDR3 DNA sequence: TGTGCCAGCAGCCTTGGACAGGGGTCCTACACCGGGGAGCTGTTTTTT. Together with reference TRBV9 and TRBJ2-2, the CDR3 gives the full variable domain: DSGVTQTPKHLITATGQRVTLRCSPRSGDLSVYWYQQSLDQGLQFLIQYYNGEERAKGNILERFSAQQFPDLHSELNLSSLELGDSALYFCASSLGQGSYTGELFFGEGSRLTVL.

The V and J genes are TRBV7-9 and TRBJ2-5, with D unresolved. The germline V and J ends were trimmed by 4 bases and 5 bases, with 14 bases remaining between them. CDR3 size: 14 residues. Germline CDR1 is SEHNR and CDR2 is FQNEAQ (reference sequence). The CDR3 loop reads CASSSHVGHETQYF. DNA for the CDR3: TGTGCCAGCAGCTCTCATGTGGGCCATGAGACCCAGTACTTC.

The chain joins TRBV18 to TRBJ2-1, with D maybe TRBD2 (5 bases). Trimming took off 4 bases at V and 6 bases at J, with 22 bases between the two ends. Per the germline V gene, CDR1 is KGHSH and CDR2 is LQKENI. The CDR3 is made up of 17 amino acids. The CDR3 here is CASSLPPDSPARNEQFF. Here the CDR3 DNA reads TGTGCCAGCTCACTACCCCCGGACTCCCCAGCGCGCAATGAGCAGTTCTTC.

V is TRBV4-2 and J is TRBJ2-7, with 11 bases fitting TRBD2. Germline loops: CDR1 LGHNA, CDR2 YNFKEQ. J gave up 3 bases and V 0 bases, and 10 bases lay outside the gene matches. The CDR3 spans 18 residues. Here the CDR3 reads CASSQDGSIGLAGYEQYF. CDR3 nucleotide sequence: TGTGCCAGCAGCCAAGATGGTAGCATAGGACTAGCGGGCTACGAGCAGTACTTC.

The chain links TRBV6-6 to TRBJ1-5, with TRBD1 identical over 9 bases. Germline V gives CDR1 MNHNY, CDR2 SVGAGI (reference sequence). The CDR3 loop spans 16 amino acids. The trim removed 6 bases at V and 6 bases at J, leaving 12 bases unmatched. The CDR3 DNA reads TGTGCCAGCAGAGGGACAGGGCGGGGGGGTGGTCAGCCCCAGCATTTT. The encoded protein is CASRGTGRGGGQPQHF.

The J gene is TRBJ2-3, the V gene TRBV27; weak D call: TRBD1 (6 bases). The CDR3 extends over 14 amino acids. The germline V gene encodes CDR1 MNHEY and CDR2 SMNVEV (reference sequence). V gave up 2 bases and J gave up 0 bases, with 6 bases separating them. The CDR3 protein is CASSLDRSTDTQYF. The CDR3, as DNA: TGTGCCAGCAGTTTAGACAGGAGCACAGATACGCAGTATTTT.

V usage is TRBV5-1 and J usage is TRBJ2-1; 13 bases map to TRBD2. In germline, CDR1 is SGHRS, CDR2 YFSETQ. With 3 bases clipped from V and 6 bases from J, the junction kept 6 bases outside the gene matches. The CDR3 loop spans 16 amino acids. In DNA, the CDR3 is TGCGCCAGCAGCTCCACTACTAGCGGGAGGGTCAATGAGCAGTTCTTC. Encoded protein: CASSSTTSGRVNEQFF.

In DNA form, the CDR3 reads TGTGCCAGCTCACCACCAGGGGGCGCCTATGGCTACACCTTC. It encodes CASSPPGGAYGYTF. This chain uses TRBV18 with TRBJ1-2; 7 bases agree with TRBD1. Germline assignment: CDR1 KGHSH and CDR2 LQKENI. V trimming: 0 bases; J trimming: 4 bases; junction bases outside the gene matches: 2. CDR3 length: 14 residues.

This rearrangement joins TRBV19 to TRBJ2-7, with D possibly matching TRBD2 (6 bases). V lost 5 bases and J 0 bases, leaving 14 bases between the germline ends. The CDR3 is 15 amino acids. Germline V gene data show CDR1 as LNHDA and CDR2 as SQIVND (reference sequence). CDR3 bases: TGTGCCAGTAGTCACCGGGACTTCCTCTCCTACGAGCAGTACTTC. The encoded protein is CASSHRDFLSYEQYF.

This clone was seen once. J is TRBJ2-3 and V is TRBV6-1; D might be TRBD1 (7 bases). The CDR3 extends over 16 amino acids. Germline V gene sequence: CDR1 MNHNS, CDR2 SASEGT. The V and J ends lost 3 bases and 4 bases respectively, with 17 bases between them. The CDR3 bases are TGTGCCAGCAGTGAGAACCTCCCCAGGGGGGCAGATACGCAGTATTTT. Protein: CASSENLPRGADTQYF.

Remarks on this clone: With a much larger clone just one base away, this may be a read error. This rearrangement joins TRBV9 to TRBJ1-1; D gene unclear. Trimming removed 0 bases from V and 1 base from J, with 4 bases in between. Per the germline V gene, CDR1 is SGDLS and CDR2 is YYNGEE. The CDR3 has 13 amino acids. The CDR3 nucleotides are TGTGCCAGCAGCGTAGACGAGAACACTGAAGCTTTCTTT. This encodes CASSVDENTEAFF.